This T cell receptor beta chain was identified during a study of blood T cells in healthy people across ages. Together with a sample-barcoded 5' primer, a J-beta primer mix was included in a second PCR lasting 7 to 11 cycles. MiXCR, applied by TCRdb to the 5' RACE reads, yields one record per CDR3 protein. Altogether around 1,500,000 distinct CDR3 sequences are present, 42% being singletons, with the ten largest covering 7% to 9.5%. Trimming pared 3 bases from V and 10 bases from J, leaving 16 bases between. The CDR3 covers 13 residues. Germline lookup yields CDR1 SQVTM and CDR2 ANQGSEA. This clonotype was found a few times.

The chain recombines TRBV29-1 with TRBJ2-1, with unresolved D. This receptor was identified in a woman younger than 30 in good health. Material: blood. In DNA, the CDR3 is TGCAGCGTTGAGGCTCCTTCGGTGGCCGAGCAGTTCTTC. Its translation is CSVEAPSVAEQFF.